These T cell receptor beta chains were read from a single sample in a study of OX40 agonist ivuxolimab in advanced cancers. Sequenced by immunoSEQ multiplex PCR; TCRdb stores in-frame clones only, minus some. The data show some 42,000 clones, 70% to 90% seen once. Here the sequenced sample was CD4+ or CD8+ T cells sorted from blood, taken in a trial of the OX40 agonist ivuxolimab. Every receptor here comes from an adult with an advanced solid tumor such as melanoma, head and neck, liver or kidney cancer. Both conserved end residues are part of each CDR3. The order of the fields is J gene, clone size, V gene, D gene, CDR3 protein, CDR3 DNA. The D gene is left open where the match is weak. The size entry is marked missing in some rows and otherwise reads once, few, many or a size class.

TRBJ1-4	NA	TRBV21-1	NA	CASSIGLVPNEKLFF	TGTGCCAGCAGCATCGGACTGGTTCCTAATGAAAAACTGTTTTTT
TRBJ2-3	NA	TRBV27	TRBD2	CASSPRLAGGVDTQYF	TGTGCCAGCAGTCCCAGGCTAGCGGGGGGGGTGGATACGCAGTATTTT
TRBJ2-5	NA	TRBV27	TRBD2	CASSLSAGGLLTQYF	TGTGCCAGCAGTTTATCGGCGGGGGGGCTTCTGACCCAGTACTTC
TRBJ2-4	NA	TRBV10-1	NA	CASITPDRLRQAKNIQYF	TGCGCCAGCATTACCCCCGACCGACTGCGACAGGCCAAAAACATTCAGTACTTC
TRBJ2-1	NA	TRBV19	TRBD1	CASSIGDRVDLSSYNEQFF	TGTGCCAGTAGTATAGGAGACAGGGTTGACTTGAGCTCCTACAATGAGCAGTTCTTC
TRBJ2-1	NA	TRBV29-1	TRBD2	CSVAGGDYNEQFF	TGCAGCGTTGCGGGGGGGGACTACAATGAGCAGTTCTTC
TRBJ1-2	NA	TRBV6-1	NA	CASSEARIREMANYGYTF	TGTGCCAGCAGTGAAGCCCGGATCAGGGAAATGGCTAACTATGGCTACACCTTC
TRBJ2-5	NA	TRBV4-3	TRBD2	CASSQVSAGGPLETQYF	TGCGCCAGCAGCCAAGTATCAGCGGGGGGGCCCTTGGAGACCCAGTACTTC
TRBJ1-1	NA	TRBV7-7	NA	CASSSTVSTEAFF	TGTGCCAGCAGCTCTACGGTGTCCACTGAAGCTTTCTTT
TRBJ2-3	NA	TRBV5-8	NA	CASPRGGPTDTQYF	TGTGCCAGCCCCCGAGGGGGGCCCACAGATACGCAGTATTTT
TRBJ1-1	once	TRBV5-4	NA	CATTSRGEAFF	TGTGCCACCACCTCGCGGGGTGAAGCTTTCTTT
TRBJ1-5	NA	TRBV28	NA	CASSSPWQGNQPQHF	TGTGCCAGCAGTTCCCCTTGGCAGGGGAATCAGCCCCAGCATTTT
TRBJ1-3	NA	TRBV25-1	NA	CASSETAEEFGPRDTIYF	TGTGCCAGCAGTGAAACCGCGGAGGAGTTCGGGCCGCGGGACACCATATATTTT
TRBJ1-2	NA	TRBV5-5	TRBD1	CASSLQGDGYTF	TGTGCCAGCAGCTTACAGGGGGATGGCTACACCTTC
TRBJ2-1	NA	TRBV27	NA	CASRGGSYNEQFF	TGTGCCAGCCGAGGGGGCTCCTACAATGAGCAGTTCTTC
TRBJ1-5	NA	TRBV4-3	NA	CASSQDRSIVQPQHF	TGCGCCAGCAGCCAAGATCGGTCAATCGTCCAGCCCCAGCATTTT
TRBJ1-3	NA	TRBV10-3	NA	CAISELRDIANSGNTIYF	TGTGCCATCAGTGAGCTTCGGGACATTGCCAACTCTGGAAACACCATATATTTT
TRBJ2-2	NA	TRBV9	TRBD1	CASSGTGTENTGELFF	TGTGCCAGCAGCGGCACCGGGACAGAGAACACCGGGGAGCTGTTTTTT
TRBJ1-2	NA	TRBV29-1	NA	CSVAGTTGRGYTF	TGCAGCGTTGCCGGGACAACGGGTCGGGGCTACACCTTC
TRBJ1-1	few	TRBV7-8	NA	CASSLGSGAGAEAFF	TGTGCCAGCAGCTTAGGGTCAGGGGCGGGGGCTGAAGCTTTCTTT
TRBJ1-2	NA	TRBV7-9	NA	CASSLGTSNYGYTF	TGTGCCAGCAGCTTAGGGACGTCTAACTATGGCTACACCTTC
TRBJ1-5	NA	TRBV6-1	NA	CASSPTGWNQPQHF	TGTGCCAGCAGTCCCACAGGGTGGAATCAGCCCCAGCATTTT
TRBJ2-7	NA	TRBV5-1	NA	CASSLSPSGGDYEQYF	TGCGCCAGCAGCTTGAGTCCCTCCGGGGGTGACTACGAGCAGTACTTC
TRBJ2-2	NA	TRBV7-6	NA	CASSSSRDPGSGELFF	TGTGCCAGCAGCTCCTCCCGGGATCCTGGGTCCGGGGAGCTGTTTTTT
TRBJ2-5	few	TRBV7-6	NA	CASSFGAGQETQYF	TGTGCCAGCAGCTTTGGGGCGGGACAAGAGACCCAGTACTTC
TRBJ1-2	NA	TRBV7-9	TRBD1	CASSDVSGQNNYGYTF	TGTGCCAGCAGCGACGTTTCGGGACAGAATAACTATGGCTACACCTTC
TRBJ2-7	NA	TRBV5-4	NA	CASSIGPDRIYEQYF	TGTGCCAGCAGCATTGGGCCCGATCGGATCTACGAGCAGTACTTC
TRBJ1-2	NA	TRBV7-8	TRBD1	CASSPGTAFYGYTF	TGTGCCAGCAGCCCTGGGACAGCCTTCTATGGCTACACCTTC
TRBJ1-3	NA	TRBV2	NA	CASSGPGVSGNTIYF	TGTGCCAGCAGTGGACCAGGAGTCTCTGGAAACACCATATATTTT
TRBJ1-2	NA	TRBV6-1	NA	CASSEPLVNYGYTF	TGTGCCAGCAGTGAGCCCTTGGTTAACTATGGCTACACCTTC
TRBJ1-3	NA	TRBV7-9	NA	CASAVSVGNTIYF	TGTGCCAGCGCGGTGTCGGTGGGAAACACCATATATTTT
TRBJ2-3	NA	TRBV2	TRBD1	CASRGLPGQGLADTQYF	TGTGCCAGCAGGGGTTTACCGGGACAGGGTTTGGCAGATACGCAGTATTTT
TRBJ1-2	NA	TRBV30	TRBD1	CAWMEGLTGGYYGYTF	TGTGCCTGGATGGAGGGTTTGACAGGGGGCTACTATGGCTACACCTTC
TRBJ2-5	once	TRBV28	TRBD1	CASSPDREETQYF	TGTGCCAGCAGTCCCGACAGGGAAGAGACCCAGTACTTC
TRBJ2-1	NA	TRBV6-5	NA	CASSYSNSYNEQFF	TGTGCCAGCAGTTACTCGAACTCCTACAATGAGCAGTTCTTC
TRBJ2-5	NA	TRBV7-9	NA	CASSLEGGETQYF	TGTGCCAGCAGCTTAGAAGGTGGGGAGACCCAGTACTTC
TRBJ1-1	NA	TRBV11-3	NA	CASSLVMGQNTEAFF	TGTGCCAGCAGCTTAGTTATGGGTCAGAACACTGAAGCTTTCTTT
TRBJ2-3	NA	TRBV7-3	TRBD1	CASGQGASDTQYF	TGTGCCAGCGGACAGGGGGCGTCAGATACGCAGTATTTT
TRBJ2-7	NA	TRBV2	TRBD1	CASSGTGDIYEQYF	TGTGCCAGCAGCGGCACAGGGGACATCTACGAGCAGTACTTC
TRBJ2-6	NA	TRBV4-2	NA	CASSLPQGTGANVLTF	TGTGCCAGCAGCTTGCCACAGGGAACTGGGGCCAACGTCCTGACTTTC